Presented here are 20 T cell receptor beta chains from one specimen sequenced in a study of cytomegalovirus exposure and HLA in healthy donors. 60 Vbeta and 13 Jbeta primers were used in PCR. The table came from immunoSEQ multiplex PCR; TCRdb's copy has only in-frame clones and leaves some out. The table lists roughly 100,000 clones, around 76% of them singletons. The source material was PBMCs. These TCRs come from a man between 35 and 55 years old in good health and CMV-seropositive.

The CDR3 sequence: CASNLLAGQPEQYF. The CDR3 DNA is TGTGCCAGCAACCTACTAGCGGGGCAACCTGAGCAGTACTTC. The V call is TRBV28, the J call TRBJ2-7; 10 bases fit TRBD2. Germline V CDR1 and CDR2: MDHEN, SYDVKM. The CDR3 is made up of 14 amino acids. V gave up 7 bases and J gave up 7 bases; unmatched junction bases: 10. Looking up the rest from reference TRBV28 and TRBJ2-7 gives the full variable domain: DVKVTQSSRYLVKRTGEKVFLECVQDMDHENMFWYRQDPGLGLRLIYFSYDVKMKEKGDIPEGYSVSREKKERFSLILESASTNQTSMYLCASNLLAGQPEQYFGPGTRLTVT.

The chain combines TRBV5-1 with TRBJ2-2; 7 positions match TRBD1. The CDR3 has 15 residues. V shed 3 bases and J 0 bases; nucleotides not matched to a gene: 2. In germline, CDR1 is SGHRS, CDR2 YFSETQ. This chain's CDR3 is CASSWQGANTGELFF. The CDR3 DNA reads TGCGCCAGCAGCTGGCAGGGGGCGAACACCGGGGAGCTGTTTTTT.

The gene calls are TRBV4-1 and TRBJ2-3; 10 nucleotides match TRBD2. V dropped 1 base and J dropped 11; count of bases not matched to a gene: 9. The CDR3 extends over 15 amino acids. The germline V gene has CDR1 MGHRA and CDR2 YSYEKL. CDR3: CASSQVASGGKEQYF. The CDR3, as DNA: TGCGCCAGCAGCCAAGTTGCTAGCGGGGGTAAGGAGCAGTATTTT.

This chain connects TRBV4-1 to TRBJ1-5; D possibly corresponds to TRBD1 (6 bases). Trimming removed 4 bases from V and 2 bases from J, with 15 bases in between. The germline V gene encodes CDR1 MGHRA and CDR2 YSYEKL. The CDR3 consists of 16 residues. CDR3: CASSPRGGGGNQPQHF. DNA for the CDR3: TGCGCCAGCAGCCCCAGGGGTGGGGGCGGCAATCAGCCCCAGCATTTT.

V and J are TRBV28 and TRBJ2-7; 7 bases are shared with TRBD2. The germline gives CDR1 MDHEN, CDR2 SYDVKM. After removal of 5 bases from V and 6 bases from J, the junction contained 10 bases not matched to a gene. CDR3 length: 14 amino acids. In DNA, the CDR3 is TGTGCCAGCAGTGGACTTAGCGGGTCAATCGAGCAGTACTTC. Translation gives CASSGLSGSIEQYF.

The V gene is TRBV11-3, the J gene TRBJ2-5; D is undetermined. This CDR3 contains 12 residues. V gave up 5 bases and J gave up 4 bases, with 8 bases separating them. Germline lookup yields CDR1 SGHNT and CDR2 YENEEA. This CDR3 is CASSPSGETQYF. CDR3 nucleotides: TGTGCCAGCAGCCCCTCGGGAGAGACCCAGTACTTC.

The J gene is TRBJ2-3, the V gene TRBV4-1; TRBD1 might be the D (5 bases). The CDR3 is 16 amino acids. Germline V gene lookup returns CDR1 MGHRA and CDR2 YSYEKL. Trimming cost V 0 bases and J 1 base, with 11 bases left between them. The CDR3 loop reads CASSQEFLQGTDTQYF. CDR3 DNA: TGCGCCAGCAGCCAAGAGTTTTTACAGGGCACAGATACGCAGTATTTT.

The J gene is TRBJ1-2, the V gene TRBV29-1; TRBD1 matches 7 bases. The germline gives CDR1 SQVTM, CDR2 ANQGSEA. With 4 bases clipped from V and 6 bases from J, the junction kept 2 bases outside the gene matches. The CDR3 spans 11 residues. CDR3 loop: CSVAGGDGYTF. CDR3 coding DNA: TGCAGCGTTGCAGGGGGAGATGGCTACACCTTC.

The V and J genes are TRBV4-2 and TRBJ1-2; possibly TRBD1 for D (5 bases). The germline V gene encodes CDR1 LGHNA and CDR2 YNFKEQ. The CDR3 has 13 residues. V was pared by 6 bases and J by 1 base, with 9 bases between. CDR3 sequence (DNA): TGTGCCAGCAGTGGCCAGGGTAACTATGGCTACACCTTC. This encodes CASSGQGNYGYTF.

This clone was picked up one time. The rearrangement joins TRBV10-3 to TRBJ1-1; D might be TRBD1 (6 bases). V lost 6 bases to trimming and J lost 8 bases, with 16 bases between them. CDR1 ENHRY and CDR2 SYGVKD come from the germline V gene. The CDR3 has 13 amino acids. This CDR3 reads CAISLDSKGEAFF. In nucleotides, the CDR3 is TGTGCCATCAGCTTGGACAGTAAGGGCGAAGCTTTCTTT.

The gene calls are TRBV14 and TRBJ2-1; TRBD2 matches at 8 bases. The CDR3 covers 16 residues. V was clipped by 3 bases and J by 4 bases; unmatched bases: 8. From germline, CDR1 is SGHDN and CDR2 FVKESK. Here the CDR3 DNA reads TGTGCCAGCAGCCACCTCGGGGGGGCCCAGTACAATGAGCAGTTCTTC. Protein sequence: CASSHLGGAQYNEQFF.

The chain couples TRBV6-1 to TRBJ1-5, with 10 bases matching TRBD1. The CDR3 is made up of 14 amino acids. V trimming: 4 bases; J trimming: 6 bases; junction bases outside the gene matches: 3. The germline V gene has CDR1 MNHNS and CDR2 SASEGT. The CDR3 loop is CASSGDRGFQPQHF. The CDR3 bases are TGTGCCAGCAGTGGGGACAGGGGCTTTCAGCCCCAGCATTTT.

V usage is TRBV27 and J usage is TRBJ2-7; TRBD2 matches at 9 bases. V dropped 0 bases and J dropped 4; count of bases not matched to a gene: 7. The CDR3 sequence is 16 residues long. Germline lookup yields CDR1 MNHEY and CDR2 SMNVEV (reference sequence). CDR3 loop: CASSLSSGRRLYEQYF. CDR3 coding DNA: TGTGCCAGCAGTTTATCTAGCGGGAGACGCCTTTACGAGCAGTACTTC.

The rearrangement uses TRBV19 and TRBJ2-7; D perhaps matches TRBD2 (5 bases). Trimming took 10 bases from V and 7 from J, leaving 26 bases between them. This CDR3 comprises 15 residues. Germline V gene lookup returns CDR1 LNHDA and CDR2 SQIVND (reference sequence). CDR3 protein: CATTSRFSSSGEQYF. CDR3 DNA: TGTGCCACCACCTCTAGGTTCAGCTCCTCGGGGGAGCAGTACTTC.

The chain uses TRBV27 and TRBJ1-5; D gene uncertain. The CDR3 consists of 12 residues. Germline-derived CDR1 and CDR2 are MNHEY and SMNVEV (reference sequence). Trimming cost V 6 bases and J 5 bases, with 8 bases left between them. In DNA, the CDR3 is TGTGCCAGCAGGACGGGAGATCAGCCCCAGCATTTT. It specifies CASRTGDQPQHF.

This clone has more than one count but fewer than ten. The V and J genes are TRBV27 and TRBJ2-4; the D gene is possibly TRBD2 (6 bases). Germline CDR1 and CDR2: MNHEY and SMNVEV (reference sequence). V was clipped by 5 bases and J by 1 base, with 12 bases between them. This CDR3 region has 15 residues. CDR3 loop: CASSRGGGAKNIQYF. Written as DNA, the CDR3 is TGTGCCAGCAGTAGGGGTGGGGGGGCCAAAAACATTCAGTACTTC.

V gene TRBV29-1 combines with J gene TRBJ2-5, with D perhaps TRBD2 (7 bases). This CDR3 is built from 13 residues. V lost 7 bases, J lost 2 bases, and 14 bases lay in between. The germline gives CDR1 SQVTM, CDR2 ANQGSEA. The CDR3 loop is CSADGGPQETQYF. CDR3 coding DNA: TGCAGCGCAGACGGGGGGCCTCAAGAGACCCAGTACTTC. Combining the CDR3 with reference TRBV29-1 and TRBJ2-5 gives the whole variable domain SAVISQKPSRDICQRGTSLTIQCQVDSQVTMMFWYRQQPGQSLTLIATANQGSEATYESGFVIDKFPISRPNLTFSTLTVSNMSPEDSSIYLCSADGGPQETQYFGPGTRLLVL.

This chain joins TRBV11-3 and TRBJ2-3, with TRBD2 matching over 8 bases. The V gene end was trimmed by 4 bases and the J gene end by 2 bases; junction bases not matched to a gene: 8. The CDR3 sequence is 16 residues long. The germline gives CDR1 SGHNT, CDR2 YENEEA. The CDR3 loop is CASSSRTSSSTDTQYF. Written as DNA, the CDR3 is TGTGCCAGCAGCTCCCGGACTAGCTCCTCCACAGATACGCAGTATTTT.

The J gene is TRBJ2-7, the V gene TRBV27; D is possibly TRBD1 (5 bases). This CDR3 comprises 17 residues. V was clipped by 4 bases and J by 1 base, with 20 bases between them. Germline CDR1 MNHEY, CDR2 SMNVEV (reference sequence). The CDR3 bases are TGTGCCAGCAGTTCGTTATGGGGTATGGGGCCATCCTACGAGCAGTACTTC. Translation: CASSSLWGMGPSYEQYF.

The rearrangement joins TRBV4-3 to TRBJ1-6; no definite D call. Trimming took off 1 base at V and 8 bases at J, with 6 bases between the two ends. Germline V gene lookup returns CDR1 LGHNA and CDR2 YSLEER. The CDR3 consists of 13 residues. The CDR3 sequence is CASSQVTHSPLHF. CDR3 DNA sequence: TGCGCCAGCAGCCAAGTTACTCATTCACCCCTCCACTTT.